One sample yielded the 12 T cell receptor beta chains listed below, sequenced in a study of T-cell memory formation after mild COVID-19. TCRdb reprocessed the 5' RACE reads with MiXCR, giving one entry per CDR3 protein. The sample contains approximately 300,000 distinct CDR3 sequences, over 7% of which appear only once. Material for sequencing was PBMCs or a T cell subset sorted from them (not recorded which). All receptors come from a man between 18 and 35 years old who had mild COVID-19 (a few samples of this study predate the infection). Cell type and time point are not known.

This clonotype was seen more than once but under ten times. The chain joins TRBV7-6 to TRBJ2-5; D is unclear. Germline V gene sequence: CDR1 SGHVS, CDR2 FNYEAQ. The CDR3 loop spans 16 amino acids. V shed 0 bases and J shed 2 bases, with 13 bases lying between them. The CDR3 spells CASSLAGIVLQETQYF. In nucleotides, the CDR3 is TGTGCCAGCAGCTTAGCGGGGATCGTGCTACAAGAGACCCAGTACTTC.

V gene TRBV20-1 combines with J gene TRBJ2-1; D remains unclear. This CDR3 comprises 13 residues. V was trimmed by 2 bases and J by 4 bases, leaving 9 bases between them. CDR1 and CDR2 from the germline V gene are DFQATT and SNEGSKA (reference sequence). This CDR3 is CSARPGVYNEQFF. The DNA for the CDR3 is TGCAGTGCTAGACCGGGCGTGTACAATGAGCAGTTCTTC.

This clonotype was seen many times. For the CDR3, the DNA is TGTGCCACCAGTGATTTGCGCGGGGGGTATAACTACAATGAGCAGTTCTTC. Its translation: CATSDLRGGYNYNEQFF. The chain is built from TRBV24-1 and TRBJ2-1; 8 positions agree with TRBD2. After removal of 0 bases from V and 3 bases from J, the junction contained 6 bases not matched to a gene. The CDR3 covers 17 residues. In germline, CDR1 is KGHDR, CDR2 SFDVKD.

In this sample, this clonotype turned up a few times. The J gene is TRBJ2-2, the V gene TRBV6-5; D may be TRBD2 (5 bases). Germline assignment: CDR1 MNHEY and CDR2 SVGAGI. V shed 10 bases and J shed 6 bases, with 15 bases lying between them. The CDR3 totals 13 residues. CDR3 residues: CATSKGEAGELFF. For the CDR3, the DNA is TGTGCCACCTCAAAGGGAGAAGCCGGGGAGCTGTTTTTT.

This chain uses TRBV12-5 with TRBJ1-1; no clear D gene. Germline V CDR1 and CDR2: LGHNT, FRNRAP. CDR3 length: 13 amino acids. Trimming removed 3 bases from V and 3 bases from J, with 8 bases in between. CDR3 nucleotide sequence: TGTGCTAGTGGTTTCGCGCAGGACACTGAAGCTTTCTTT. The encoded protein is CASGFAQDTEAFF.

This rearrangement joins TRBV7-2 to TRBJ2-2; D might be TRBD2 (5 bases). V gave up 3 bases and J gave up 6 bases, with 14 bases separating them. From germline, CDR1 is SGHTA and CDR2 FQGNSA. The CDR3 covers 15 residues. The CDR3 region is CASSLVARRSGELFF. The CDR3 DNA follows: TGTGCCAGCAGCTTGGTGGCTAGGAGGTCCGGGGAGCTGTTTTTT.

This clonotype was picked up a small number of times. The rearrangement links TRBV6-2 or TRBV6-3 to TRBJ2-7; D not resolved. V lost 2 bases, J lost 1 base, and 15 bases lay in between. This CDR3 spans 16 amino acids. CDR1 MNHEY and CDR2 SVGEGT come from the germline V gene. The CDR3 DNA follows: TGTGCCAGCAGTTACCTAGGTCGACTTATTTCCTACGAGCAGTACTTC. Translation: CASSYLGRLISYEQYF.

The table lists this clonotype with a few counts. This chain connects TRBV6-1 to TRBJ2-3; TRBD1 agrees at 10 bases. There are 17 residues in the CDR3. J lost 1 base, V lost 6 bases, and 10 bases had no gene match. From germline, CDR1 is MNHNS and CDR2 SASEGT. CDR3 DNA sequence: TGTGCCAGCAGACCGGGACAGGGGAGGTTGGGCACAGATACGCAGTATTTT. This codes for CASRPGQGRLGTDTQYF.

The chain employs TRBV4-3 and TRBJ2-7, with 7 bases matching TRBD2. The CDR3 covers 16 residues. From germline, CDR1 is LGHNA and CDR2 YSLEER. V dropped 4 bases and J dropped 4; count of bases not matched to a gene: 13. Here the CDR3 DNA reads TGCGCCAGCAGCCCTAATTTCATCGCCGGGGGGTACGAGCAGTACTTC. Amino acids: CASSPNFIAGGYEQYF.

This clonotype was picked up a small number of times. The chain joins TRBV10-3 to TRBJ1-1; D remains unclear. Germline V gene lookup returns CDR1 ENHRY and CDR2 SYGVKD. V shed 8 bases and J shed 5 bases, with 9 bases lying between them. The CDR3 covers 11 residues. Written as DNA, the CDR3 is TGTGCCATCCGGCGGGATACTGAAGCTTTCTTT. It encodes CAIRRDTEAFF.

This clonotype was observed at least ten times. The CDR3 sequence is CASSTPSAAGTLAKNIQYF. Here the CDR3 DNA reads TGTGCCAGCAGCACCCCCTCCGCGGCAGGCACGTTAGCCAAAAACATTCAGTACTTC. The genes are TRBV7-2 and TRBJ2-4; D remains unclear. The V gene's germline CDR1 is SGHTA and CDR2 FQGNSA. V dropped 5 bases and J dropped 0 bases, with 23 bases sitting between them. CDR3 length: 19 amino acids.

The chain is built from TRBV12-5 and TRBJ2-5, with TRBD2 as a possible D gene (6 bases). CDR1 and CDR2 from the germline V gene are LGHNT and FRNRAP. With 5 bases removed from V and 5 bases from J, the gap between germline ends came to 9 bases. The CDR3 totals 12 residues. CDR3 region: CASGLEGETQYF. The CDR3 coding sequence is TGTGCTAGTGGTCTGGAGGGGGAGACCCAGTACTTC.